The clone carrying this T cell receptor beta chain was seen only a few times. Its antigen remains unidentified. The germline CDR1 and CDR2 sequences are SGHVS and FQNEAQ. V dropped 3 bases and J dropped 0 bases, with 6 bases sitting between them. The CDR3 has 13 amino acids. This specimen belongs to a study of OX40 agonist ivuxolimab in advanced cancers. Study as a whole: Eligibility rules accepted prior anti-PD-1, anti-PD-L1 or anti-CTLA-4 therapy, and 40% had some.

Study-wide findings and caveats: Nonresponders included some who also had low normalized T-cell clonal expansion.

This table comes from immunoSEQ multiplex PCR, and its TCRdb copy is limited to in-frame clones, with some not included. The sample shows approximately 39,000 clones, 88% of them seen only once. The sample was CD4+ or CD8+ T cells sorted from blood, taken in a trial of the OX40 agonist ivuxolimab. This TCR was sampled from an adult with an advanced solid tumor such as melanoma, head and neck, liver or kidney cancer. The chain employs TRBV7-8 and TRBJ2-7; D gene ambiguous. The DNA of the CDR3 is TGTGCCAGCAGCTTGTCAAGCTCCTACGAGCAGTACTTC. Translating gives CASSLSSSYEQYF.